This record looks at one T cell receptor beta chain sequence and its context. The sample is drawn from a study of Ad26.COV2.S vaccination and SARS-CoV-2 variants. Study-wide background: Once, or twice with 56 days between doses, Ad26.COV2.S was given intramuscularly.

Noted treatment: roughly 20 received Ad26.COV2.S at low or high dose, single or two shots; five or six received placebo; per-sample allocation not given. After the first vaccine or placebo injection, samples were drawn on day 63. A Boston adult aged 18-55 years was the donor. It was Wuhan-strain SARS-CoV-2 spike that the Ad26 vaccine vector expressed. The CDR3 totals 16 residues. Germline V gene data show CDR1 as KGHDR and CDR2 as SFDVKD. Trimming at V came to 4 bases and at J to 5 bases, leaving 6 bases not matched to a gene. Sequencing was performed with immunoSEQ multiplex PCR; in TCRdb, only in-frame clones are kept and a portion is missing. The sample lists 200,000 to 300,000 clones, roughly 85% seen once, with 2.9% in the top ten.

This chain uses TRBV24-1 with TRBJ2-3; 12 nucleotides align to TRBD1. This specimen consisted of peripheral blood, obtained in a trial of Ad26.COV2.S vaccine versus placebo. This TCR was recovered from a person between 18 and 65 years old who received the Ad26.COV2.S COVID-19 vaccine or a placebo. The CDR3 loop reads CATSDTGTGGIDTQYF. CDR3 sequence (DNA): TGTGCCACCAGTGACACCGGGACAGGGGGCATAGATACGCAGTATTTT.